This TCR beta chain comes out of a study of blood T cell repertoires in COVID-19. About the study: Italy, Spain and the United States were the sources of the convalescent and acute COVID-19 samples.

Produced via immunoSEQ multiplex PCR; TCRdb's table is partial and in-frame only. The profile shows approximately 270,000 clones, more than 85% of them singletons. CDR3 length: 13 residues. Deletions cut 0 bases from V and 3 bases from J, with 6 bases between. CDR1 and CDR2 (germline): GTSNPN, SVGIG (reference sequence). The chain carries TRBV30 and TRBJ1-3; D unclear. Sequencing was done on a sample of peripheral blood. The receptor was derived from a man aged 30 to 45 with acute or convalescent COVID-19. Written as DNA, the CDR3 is TGTGCCTGGAGTGTAGGAGTTGGAAACACCATATATTTT. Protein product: CAWSVGVGNTIYF. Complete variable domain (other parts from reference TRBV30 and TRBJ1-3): SQTIHQWPATLVQPVGSPLSLECTVEGTSNPNLYWYRQAAGRGLQLLFYSVGIGQISSEVPQNLSASRPQDRQFILSSKKLLLSDSGFYLCAWSVGVGNTIYFGEGSWLTVV.